This T cell receptor beta chain was profiled in a study of T cell repertoires in cytomegalovirus infection. Study summary: Matching HLA type, along with CMV infection, was indicated by public TCR beta signatures. Study-level points and caveats: Clonotype analysis showed dominance of the ex vivo response by HLA-C-restricted CMV-specific TCR beta clonotypes. Individuals carrying CMV plus the relevant HLA were identified by cumulative frequency of public TCR beta families.

Looked up from germline, CDR1 is DFQATT and CDR2 is SNEGSKA (reference sequence). Trimming left V 2 bases short and J 0 bases short, with 17 bases between. This CDR3 has 18 residues. On this clonotype: Its specificity is not known.

From the reads, TCRdb called clonotypes with MiXCR, one entry per CDR3 protein. The data contain some 800,000 distinct CDR3 sequences, 29% of them singletons. This clonotype was sampled from a human donor in good health (CMV status not recorded). Some clones in this sample may be carry-over from other donors' samples. The chain uses TRBV20-1 and TRBJ2-6, with D maybe TRBD1 (6 bases). Specimen: cultured CD8+ T cells from PBMCs, collected from culture after CMV antigen stimulation. Written as DNA, the CDR3 is TGCAGTGCTAGACCTCTGGGGGACACCAGCTCTGGGGCCAACGTCCTGACTTTC. Protein product: CSARPLGDTSSGANVLTF.